This T cell receptor beta chain was captured in a study of OX40 agonist ivuxolimab in advanced cancers. Overall study context: Patients assigned to dose escalation were diagnosed with hepatocellular carcinoma, melanoma, renal cell or head and neck cancer.

With regard to this clone: The target antigen is unknown.

Assay used: immunoSEQ multiplex PCR; TCRdb lists only in-frame clones, some missing. The table shows approximately 76,000 clones, with around nine tenths occurring only once. The germline CDR1 and CDR2 sequences are SGHTA and FQGNSA. Trimming removed 4 bases at V and 0 bases at J, with 10 bases between. CDR3 length: 15 residues. Anyone with autoimmune disease history or systemic immunosuppression was excluded. Study conclusions and caveats: Both blood CD4+ and CD8+ T cells showed clonal growth by week 6 at 0.1 to 3.0 mg/kg.

The chain couples TRBV7-2 to TRBJ1-5; D is unclear. The source of this sequence is an adult with an advanced solid tumor such as melanoma, head and neck, liver or kidney cancer. Material: CD4+ or CD8+ T cells sorted from blood, obtained in a trial of the OX40 agonist ivuxolimab. For the CDR3, the DNA is TGTGCCAGCAGCTCCGGAGTTTATAGCAATCAGCCCCAGCATTTT. It yields the protein CASSSGVYSNQPQHF.